These 8 T cell receptor beta chains were all obtained from the same sample, sequenced in a study of Graves' ophthalmopathy and Graves' hyperthyroidism (dated by TCRdb to about 2018). TCRdb names Illumina HiSeq 2000 as the instrument used. For repertoire sequencing, TCR beta CDR3 regions were amplified from RNA transcripts. HTBI primers and the Qiagen OneStep RT-PCR kit were used in a first-round RT-PCR, which was followed by a second-round multiplex PCR, size selection and purification. The public sequencing data were trimmed at Q25 with fastp and processed into clonotypes with MiXCR by TCRdb, which kept only in-frame beta chains. Each entry merges the rows of one CDR3 protein and shows their most common DNA and genes. The sample contains about 550,000 distinct CDR3 sequences, about 40% of them found a single time. About 4.2% of the sample belongs to the ten largest clones. Sequenced sample: peripheral blood or thyroid tissue (not recorded which). Receptor source: an adult man with Graves' hyperthyroidism.

There are many counts of this clonotype. The chain carries TRBV2 and TRBJ2-2; 7 bases agree with TRBD1. Germline CDR1 reads SNHLY; CDR2 reads FYNNEI. Trimming took 4 bases from V and 1 from J; bases not matched to a gene: 3. CDR3 length: 15 residues. The chain's CDR3 is CASSGTGRNTGELFF. The CDR3 nucleotides read TGTGCCAGCAGTGGGACAGGTCGGAACACCGGGGAGCTGTTTTTT.

CDR3 bases: TGCAGCGGGGGGCATCAATCCACAGATACGCAGTATTTT. Encoded protein: CSGGHQSTDTQYF. V usage is TRBV29-1 and J usage is TRBJ2-3; maybe TRBD1 (6 bases). The CDR3 covers 13 residues. Germline V CDR1 and CDR2: SQVTM, ANQGSEA. Between the trimmed V and J ends, which lost 7 bases and 2 bases, there was a span of 13 bases.

CDR3 in amino acids: CASSETGARYEQYF. CDR3 in DNA: TGTGCCAGCAGTGAGACAGGGGCGCGGTACGAGCAGTACTTC. The rearrangement uses TRBV28 and TRBJ2-7; 8 bases are a match to TRBD1. The V gene end was trimmed by 5 bases and the J gene end by 4 bases; junction bases not matched to a gene: 7. There are 14 residues in the CDR3. The V gene's germline CDR1 is MDHEN and CDR2 SYDVKM.

The CDR3 DNA is TGTGCCAGCAGCCCCACCCTTTGGGCTAGCGGCAAAAACATTCAGTACTTC. Translated: CASSPTLWASGKNIQYF. This sequence joins TRBV7-2 and TRBJ2-4, with TRBD2 matching over 7 bases. The J segment lost 3 bases and the V segment lost 5 bases, leaving 13 bases of the junction unmatched. The CDR3 contains 17 residues. Germline V gene data show CDR1 as SGHTA and CDR2 as FQGNSA. The variable domain in full, with the rest retrieved from reference TRBV7-2 and TRBJ2-4, is GAGVSQSPSNKVTEKGKDVELRCDPISGHTALYWYRQSLGQGLEFLIYFQGNSAPDKSGLPSDRFSAERTGGSVSTLTIQRTQQEDSAVYLCASSPTLWASGKNIQYFGAGTRLSVL.

The sample holds a few counts of this clonotype. J is TRBJ1-5 and V is TRBV4-1; 7 bases fit TRBD1. Losses at the gene ends were 0 bases for V and 5 bases for J; bases not matched to a gene: 10. Germline CDR1 and CDR2: MGHRA and YSYEKL. The CDR3 is 17 residues long. The CDR3 coding sequence is TGCGCCAGCAGCCAAGATAGGATCGACAGGGAGGATCAGCCCCAGCATTTT. Translation gives CASSQDRIDREDQPQHF.

There are a few counts of this clonotype. The DNA of the CDR3 is TGTGCCAGCAGCTGGGGACTAGCGGGGGCGAACACCGGGGAGCTGTTTTTT. As protein: CASSWGLAGANTGELFF. The genes are TRBV5-8 and TRBJ2-2; 14 positions match TRBD2. CDR3 size: 17 residues. Germline V CDR1 and CDR2: SGHTS, YDEGEE. Trimming took 3 bases from V and 0 from J; bases not matched to a gene: 1.

This clonotype was counted ten times or more. The chain uses TRBV9 and TRBJ1-2, with 7 bases matching TRBD1. CDR3 size: 10 residues. Looked up from germline, CDR1 is SGDLS and CDR2 is YYNGEE. The J segment lost 14 bases and the V segment lost 3 bases, leaving 4 bases of the junction unmatched. The CDR3 DNA sequence: TGTGCCAGCAGCGGCGCGGGACAGACCTTC. Translating it yields CASSGAGQTF.

In this sample, this clonotype turned up a few times. Since no conserved phenylalanine or tryptophan closes the CDR3, a read error is the likely cause. The chain recombines TRBV29-1 with TRBJ1-6; 7 bases fit TRBD1. The CDR3 is 14 residues long. V shed 7 bases, J shed 7 bases, and the junction held 10 bases outside the gene matches. Germline CDR1 is SQVTM and CDR2 is ANQGSEA. CDR3 amino acids: CSALRQGPNSPLHL. For the CDR3, the DNA is TGCAGCGCCCTAAGACAGGGACCGAATTCACCCCTCCACCTT.